In its sample, the clone carrying this TCR beta chain was seen a few times. Its cognate antigen is unknown. The junction departs from germline at one end; a sequencing error may be responsible. TCRdb's copy holds only in-frame clones and misses some; the assay was immunoSEQ multiplex PCR. The data hold some 150,000 clones, with about 91% observed a single time. This record comes from a study of T cell responses to AZD1222 COVID-19 vaccine. Findings and caveats of the study: The study sampled repertoires only after the peak T cell response.

The CDR3 has 12 residues. Germline V gene data show CDR1 as LNHDA and CDR2 as SQIVND (reference sequence). The specimen comprised peripheral blood, sampled on day 0 of MenACWY control vaccination. The source is an adult in good health. This chain uses TRBV19 with TRBJ2-2; no clear D gene. The CDR3 reads CASSSPTRELFF. CDR3 nucleotide sequence: TGTGCCAGTAGTTCCCCCACCCGGGAGCTGTTTTTT.